The sequence of this T cell receptor (beta chain) was determined in a study of OX40 agonist ivuxolimab in advanced cancers. Background for the entire study: Ivuxolimab was a fully human IgG2 agonistic monoclonal antibody targeting the costimulatory receptor OX40 (CD134). Intravenous ivuxolimab was administered to patients every 2 weeks at six dose levels: 0.01, 0.1, 0.3, 1.5, 3 and 10 mg/kg. Among the roughly 52 dose-escalation patients, about 19 had hepatocellular carcinoma, 15 or so melanoma, 9 renal cell carcinoma and 9 head and neck cancer. A male proportion of 82.7% and a mean age of roughly 55 years, ranging from roughly 23 to 85, were recorded for the dose-escalation cohort. Patients were allowed to have had prior anti-PD-1, anti-PD-L1 or anti-CTLA-4 therapy, and approximately 39% of the dose-escalation patients had been treated with checkpoint inhibitors. Partial responses occurred in three dose-escalation patients: two with cutaneous melanoma and one with hepatocellular carcinoma. Peripheral TCRbeta sequencing was intended to test whether TCR sequence diversity was altered and clonal T-cell expansion was caused by ivuxolimab. The paper describes the monotherapy dose-escalation part (N of about 54 patients) of the phase I trial of ivuxolimab.

General conclusions and limits of the study: At doses of 0.1 to 3.0 mg/kg, clonal expansion of both CD4+ and CD8+ T cells in blood was seen between baseline and week 6. The antigen specificity of the clonally expanded peripheral T cells was not determined. In partial responders in the 0.1-3.0 mg/kg groups, normalized peripheral clonal expansion was found to be among the lowest, especially among CD8+ T cells. After ivuxolimab, more expanded clones were found on average in CD8+ T cells than in CD4+ T cells. Low levels of normalized T-cell clonal expansion were also shown by some nonresponding patients.

Genomic DNA was isolated from the sorted cells so that the TCRbeta CDR3 region could be sequenced. TCRbeta CDR3 regions were sequenced using the immunoSEQ Assay. The clones in this table, taken by TCRdb from immuneACCESS, are in-frame only. Not every clone is retained; where verified, under half of the shortfall comes from an unresolved V gene, and the cause of the rest is unknown. For this sample there are about 68,000 clones; approximately 81% appear just once. The ten largest clones represent 0.68% of the sample. With regard to this clone: Its antigen is not yet known. Base qualities are not provided; no much larger clone lies one nucleotide away.

The trial excluded patients who had a history of autoimmune disease or were on systemic immunosuppression. Peripheral blood for TCR sequencing was collected from all dose cohorts at baseline, on cycle 4 day 1, and on cycle 7 day 1. The samples were taken from a phase I, first-in-human, multicenter, open-label dose-escalation trial of ivuxolimab. The trial enrolled adults with locally advanced or metastatic head and neck squamous cell, hepatocellular, melanoma or renal cell carcinoma. Before TCR sequencing, CD4+ and CD8+ T cells were separately sorted from peripheral blood. According to the germline V gene, CDR1 reads SQVTM and CDR2 reads ANQGSEA. Inclusive of the bounding cysteine and phenylalanine, the CDR3 is 10 residues long. Of all the DNA, just the CDR3 is kept, 30 bases in frame from base 1. V is clipped by 2 bases and J by 4 bases, and the sequence between their germline boundaries is 3 bases long.

The V and J genes are TRBV29-1 and TRBJ2-7; the D gene remains uncertain. Sequences were derived from CD4+ or CD8+ T cells sorted from blood, sampled in a trial of the OX40 agonist ivuxolimab. The TCR originated in an adult with an advanced solid tumor such as melanoma, head and neck, liver or kidney cancer. In nucleotides, the sequence is TGCAGCGTTGAATTTTACGAGCAGTACTTC. It encodes CSVEFYEQYF.